This TCR beta chain emerged from a study of identical twins. All donors were healthy, and all were Caucasian. Study results and limitations: Zero-insertion analyses could be partly confounded by invariant MAIT and iNKT cells.

As concerns this clonotype: Its antigen is unknown.

Trimming pared 3 bases from V and 0 bases from J, leaving 5 bases between. The CDR3 length is 13 residues. Germline CDR1 and CDR2: SGHAT and FQNNGV. TCRdb re-derived calls from the 5' RACE reads in MiXCR, one entry per CDR3 protein. Among fewer than 550,000 distinct CDR3 sequences listed, approximately 14% were seen once. This same sample was also taken into another study, of yellow fever vaccine responses in identical twins.

The sequencing sample was made of CD4+ T cells sorted from blood. The receptor was isolated from a woman younger than 30 in good health. V usage is TRBV11-2 and J usage is TRBJ1-1; D ambiguous. In DNA form, the CDR3 reads TGTGCCAGCAGCTTTTTTATGAACACTGAAGCTTTCTTT. As protein: CASSFFMNTEAFF.